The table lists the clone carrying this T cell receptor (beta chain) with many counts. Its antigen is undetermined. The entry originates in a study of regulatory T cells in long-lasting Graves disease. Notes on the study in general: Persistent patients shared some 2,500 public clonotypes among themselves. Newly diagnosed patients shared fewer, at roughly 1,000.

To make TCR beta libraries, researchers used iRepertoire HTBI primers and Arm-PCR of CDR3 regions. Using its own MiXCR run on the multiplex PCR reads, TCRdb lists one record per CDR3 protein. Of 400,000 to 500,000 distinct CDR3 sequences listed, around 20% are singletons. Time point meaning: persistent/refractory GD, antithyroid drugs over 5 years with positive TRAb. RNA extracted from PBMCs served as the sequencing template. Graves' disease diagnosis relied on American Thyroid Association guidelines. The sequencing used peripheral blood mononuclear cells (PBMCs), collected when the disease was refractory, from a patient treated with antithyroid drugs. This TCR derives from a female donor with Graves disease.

In DNA, the CDR3 is TGCAGCGTTGATTCGGCAGGCACCGGGGAGCTGTTTTTT. This gives the protein CSVDSAGTGELFF. The gene calls are TRBV29-1 and TRBJ2-2, with no clear D. Per germline, CDR1 SQVTM and CDR2 ANQGSEA. The V end lost 3 bases, the J end lost 4 bases, and 9 bases lay between the germline ends. The length of the CDR3 is 13 residues.